This passage covers 3 T cell receptor beta chains from one sample sequenced in a study of blood T cell repertoires in COVID-19. Here immunoSEQ multiplex PCR was the method, and the copy in TCRdb shows in-frame clones only, minus some. Here the sample spans approximately 250,000 clones, about 80% being singletons. Material for sequencing was PBMCs or T cells enriched from blood (not recorded which). The receptors here all came from a man aged 35 to 55 who had recovered from COVID-19.

The chain has TRBV28 and TRBJ1-1, with 10 bases identical to TRBD1. The length of the CDR3 is 15 residues. Trimming cost V 5 bases and J 10 bases; bases outside gene matches: 13. Germline V CDR1 and CDR2: MDHEN, SYDVKM. The DNA for the CDR3 is TGTGCCAGCAGTCTGAGGACAGGGGGAACATCGCGAGCTTTCTTT. Protein product: CASSLRTGGTSRAFF.

This clone was seen only once. The chain joins TRBV28 to TRBJ2-3; 8 bases line up with TRBD2. The germline V gene encodes CDR1 MDHEN and CDR2 SYDVKM. The length of the CDR3 is 16 residues. Trimming removed 6 bases from V and 0 bases from J; junction bases left unmatched: 8. CDR3 residues: CASRMRGVSSTDTQYF. CDR3 DNA: TGTGCCAGCAGAATGCGGGGGGTCTCTAGCACAGATACGCAGTATTTT. Filled out from reference TRBV28 and TRBJ2-3, the complete variable domain reads DVKVTQSSRYLVKRTGEKVFLECVQDMDHENMFWYRQDPGLGLRLIYFSYDVKMKEKGDIPEGYSVSREKKERFSLILESASTNQTSMYLCASRMRGVSSTDTQYFGPGTRLTVL.

The chain couples TRBV6-2 or TRBV6-3 to TRBJ1-2; possible D gene TRBD1, 5 bases. Germline CDR1 MNHEY, CDR2 SVGEGT. The CDR3 covers 15 residues. V gave up 4 bases and J gave up 5 bases, with 17 bases separating them. For the CDR3, the DNA is TGTGCCAGCAGTTCCCGGACTGGGGGGAGTTATGGCTACACCTTC. Encoded protein: CASSSRTGGSYGYTF.